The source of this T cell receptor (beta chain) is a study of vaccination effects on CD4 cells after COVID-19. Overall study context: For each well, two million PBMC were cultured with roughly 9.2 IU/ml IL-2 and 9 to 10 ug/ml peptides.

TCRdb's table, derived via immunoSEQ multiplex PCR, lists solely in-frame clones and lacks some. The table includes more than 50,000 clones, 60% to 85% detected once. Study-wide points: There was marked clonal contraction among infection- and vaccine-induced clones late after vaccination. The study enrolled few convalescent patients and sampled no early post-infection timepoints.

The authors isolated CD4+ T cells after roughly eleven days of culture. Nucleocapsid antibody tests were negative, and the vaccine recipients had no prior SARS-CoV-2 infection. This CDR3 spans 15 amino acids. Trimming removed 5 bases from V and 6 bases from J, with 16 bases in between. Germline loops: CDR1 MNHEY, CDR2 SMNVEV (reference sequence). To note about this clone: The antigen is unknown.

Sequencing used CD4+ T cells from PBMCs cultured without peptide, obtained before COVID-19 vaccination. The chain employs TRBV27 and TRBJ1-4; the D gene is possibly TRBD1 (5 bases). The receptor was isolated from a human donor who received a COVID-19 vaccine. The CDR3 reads CASSRRGGGDEKLFF. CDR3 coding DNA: TGTGCCAGCAGTCGGAGGGGCGGGGGGGATGAAAAACTGTTTTTT.